Listed below are T cell receptor beta chains from one sample, sequenced in a study of blood T cell repertoires in COVID-19. The assay was immunoSEQ multiplex PCR, and TCRdb's table has in-frame clones only and misses some. The sample has about 370,000 clones, 75% to 90% seen once. Material: PBMCs or T cells enriched from blood (not recorded which). The source is a young man who had recovered from COVID-19. CDR3s include the opening cysteine and the closing phenylalanine or tryptophan. D genes are given only for firm matches. Not every row has a clone size; where given, it reads once, few, many or a size class.

V	size	J	D	CDR3	DNA
TRBV11-2	once	TRBJ2-2	TRBD1	CASRYTGVRTGELFF	TGTGCCAGCAGATATACAGGGGTTCGAACCGGGGAGCTGTTTTTT
TRBV30	.	TRBJ1-5	TRBD1	CAWRTTGSSNQPQHF	TGTGCCTGGAGGACGACAGGGTCGAGCAATCAGCCCCAGCATTTT
TRBV5-6	.	TRBJ1-2	TRBD1	CASSYGTVGYTF	TGTGCCAGCAGCTATGGGACAGTGGGCTACACCTTC
TRBV11-3	.	TRBJ2-2	.	CASSFRGRAPGELFF	TGTGCCAGCAGCTTTCGGGGAAGGGCACCCGGGGAGCTGTTTTTT
TRBV19	once	TRBJ1-4	TRBD1	CASSKDRGTEKLFF	TGTGCCAGTAGTAAGGACAGGGGTACTGAAAAACTGTTTTTT
TRBV19	.	TRBJ2-7	.	CASSMRVLGEQYF	TGTGCCAGTAGTATGAGGGTATTAGGCGAGCAGTACTTC
TRBV4-1	.	TRBJ2-3	.	CASSQVQGARDTQYF	TGCGCCAGCAGCCAAGTTCAGGGTGCTCGGGATACGCAGTATTTT
TRBV24-1	.	TRBJ2-2	TRBD2	CATSDLGLAGNTGELFF	TGTGCCACCAGTGATTTGGGACTAGCGGGGAACACCGGGGAGCTGTTTTTT
TRBV2	.	TRBJ2-1	TRBD1	CASILPGQGNEQFF	TGTGCCAGCATTCTCCCGGGACAGGGTAATGAGCAGTTCTTC
TRBV2	.	TRBJ1-5	TRBD1	CASSNRDRGYNQPQHF	TGTGCCAGCTCTAACCGGGACAGGGGGTACAATCAGCCCCAGCATTTT
TRBV6-5	.	TRBJ1-6	.	CASSVQANSNSPLHF	TGTGCCAGCAGCGTACAGGCCAACAGTAATTCACCCCTCCACTTT
TRBV6-6	.	TRBJ2-7	TRBD1	CASSRDRGSHEQYF	TGTGCCAGCAGCAGGGACAGGGGTTCCCACGAGCAGTACTTC
TRBV4-1	few	TRBJ1-4	TRBD1	CASSQGDSDLYSLFF	TGCGCCAGCAGCCAGGGGGACAGCGACCTGTATTCGCTGTTTTTT
TRBV10-2	.	TRBJ1-2	.	CASSERGYGYTF	TGCGCCAGCAGTGAGAGGGGCTATGGCTACACCTTC
TRBV28	.	TRBJ2-7	TRBD1	CASSGQGSISYEQYF	TGTGCCAGCAGTGGACAGGGTTCTATCTCCTACGAGCAGTACTTC
TRBV18	.	TRBJ1-1	.	CASSPYVADTEAFF	TGTGCCAGCTCACCCTATGTAGCTGACACTGAAGCTTTCTTT
TRBV28	.	TRBJ2-2	.	CASSFPGNTGELFF	TGTGCCAGCAGTTTTCCCGGGAACACCGGGGAGCTGTTTTTT
TRBV24-1	.	TRBJ1-3	TRBD1	CATSDPRGTGNTIYF	TGTGCCACCAGTGACCCCAGGGGGACTGGAAACACCATATATTTT
TRBV12-3/TRBV12-4	.	TRBJ2-7	.	CASSPDRPYEQYF	TGTGCCAGCAGCCCTGACAGGCCCTACGAGCAGTACTTC
TRBV15	.	TRBJ1-2	TRBD1	CATSRGQGLSRGYGYTF	TGTGCCACCAGCAGAGGACAGGGACTCTCGCGGGGCTATGGCTACACCTTC
TRBV28	.	TRBJ2-5	.	CASSLEGGQETQYF	TGTGCCAGCAGTTTAGAGGGGGGGCAAGAGACCCAGTACTTC
TRBV6-5	.	TRBJ2-7	TRBD1	CASSYSGQVYEQYF	TGTGCCAGCAGTTACTCCGGACAGGTCTACGAGCAGTACTTC
TRBV5-1	.	TRBJ1-1	.	CASSLQQGGWNTEAFF	TGCGCCAGCAGCTTGCAACAGGGTGGGTGGAACACTGAAGCTTTCTTT
TRBV9	.	TRBJ1-4	TRBD1	CASSAGQGDEKLFF	TGTGCCAGCAGCGCGGGACAGGGGGACGAAAAACTGTTTTTT
TRBV7-2	.	TRBJ2-2	TRBD2	CASSLGLARTGELFF	TGTGCCAGCAGCTTAGGACTAGCCAGAACCGGGGAGCTGTTTTTT
TRBV28	.	TRBJ2-7	.	CASSLSEYEQYF	TGTGCCAGCAGTTTGAGTGAGTACGAGCAGTACTTC
TRBV5-4	.	TRBJ2-1	TRBD2	CASSHRLAPSSYNEQFF	TGTGCCAGCAGCCACCGACTAGCTCCCAGCTCCTACAATGAGCAGTTCTTC
TRBV2	.	TRBJ2-5	TRBD2	CASSVQRELGETQYF	TGTGCCAGCAGTGTCCAGCGGGAATTGGGGGAGACCCAGTACTTC
TRBV19	.	TRBJ1-5	.	CASSMRFTGSYSNQPQHF	TGTGCCAGTAGTATGAGGTTTACAGGCTCATATAGCAATCAGCCCCAGCATTTT
TRBV6-2/TRBV6-3	.	TRBJ1-4	.	CASSPYRDEKLFF	TGTGCCAGCAGTCCATACAGGGATGAAAAACTGTTTTTT
TRBV11-2	.	TRBJ1-1	.	CASTYGSTEAFF	TGTGCCAGCACCTATGGGAGCACTGAAGCTTTCTTT
TRBV4-2	.	TRBJ2-7	TRBD2	CASSQLLAGGNEQYF	TGTGCCAGCAGCCAGTTACTAGCGGGAGGCAACGAGCAGTACTTC
TRBV7-9	.	TRBJ2-2	TRBD2	CASSHPRIPAGGEIGELFF	TGTGCCAGCAGCCATCCGCGCATCCCAGCGGGGGGAGAAATCGGGGAGCTGTTTTTT
TRBV29-1	.	TRBJ1-1	TRBD1	CSVEGTGGGNTEAFF	TGCAGCGTTGAAGGGACAGGGGGCGGGAACACTGAAGCTTTCTTT
TRBV29-1	.	TRBJ1-4	TRBD1	CSVDREAELFF	TGCAGCGTCGACAGGGAAGCAGAACTGTTTTTT
TRBV11-2	.	TRBJ2-7	TRBD2	CASSSTAGGSSYEQYF	TGTGCCAGCAGCTCGACAGCGGGAGGGAGCTCCTACGAGCAGTACTTC
TRBV21-1	.	TRBJ2-7	.	CANRIWTGGSYEQYF	TGTGCCAACCGAATTTGGACAGGGGGCTCCTACGAGCAGTACTTC
TRBV28	once	TRBJ2-7	TRBD2	CASTPASGRSNEQYF	TGTGCCAGCACTCCAGCAAGCGGGAGAAGTAACGAGCAGTACTTC
TRBV28	.	TRBJ2-2	TRBD1	CASSPRGRGTGELFF	TGTGCCAGCAGTCCACGGGGCAGGGGGACCGGGGAGCTGTTTTTT
TRBV6-5	.	TRBJ1-1	.	CASKLSGSTEAFF	TGTGCCAGCAAACTTAGCGGATCCACTGAAGCTTTCTTT
TRBV13	.	TRBJ1-4	.	CASSLEKEKLFF	TGTGCCAGCAGCTTGGAGAAGGAAAAACTGTTTTTT
TRBV5-1	.	TRBJ1-1	.	CASSLGQNSYTEAFF	TGCGCCAGCAGCTTGGGTCAGAACAGCTACACTGAAGCTTTCTTT
TRBV7-9	.	TRBJ1-4	.	CASSSYLLREEKLFF	TGTGCCAGCAGCTCTTACTTGTTACGGGAGGAAAAACTGTTTTTT
TRBV27	.	TRBJ1-5	.	CASSLGGSGNQPQHF	TGTGCCAGCAGTTTAGGGGGGTCTGGCAATCAGCCCCAGCATTTT
TRBV5-1	.	TRBJ1-1	.	CASRGGVNTEAFF	TGCGCCAGCAGAGGGGGGGTAAACACTGAAGCTTTCTTT
TRBV10-1	.	TRBJ1-1	.	CASSESGPGVRAFF	TGCGCCAGCAGTGAGTCGGGGCCAGGGGTTCGGGCTTTCTTT
TRBV19	.	TRBJ2-7	TRBD2	CASREAGTYEQYF	TGTGCCAGTAGAGAAGCGGGGACCTACGAGCAGTACTTC
TRBV5-8	.	TRBJ2-7	.	CASSLASGSYEQYF	TGTGCCAGCAGCTTGGCGTCAGGTTCCTACGAGCAGTACTTC
TRBV28	.	TRBJ1-4	TRBD1	CASKIMGQGYSDSEKLFF	TGTGCCAGCAAAATAATGGGACAGGGATATTCGGACAGTGAAAAACTGTTTTTT
TRBV6-5	.	TRBJ2-1	TRBD1	CASSSPWTGGRHEQFF	TGTGCCAGCAGTTCACCTTGGACAGGGGGAAGGCATGAGCAGTTCTTC
TRBV19	.	TRBJ2-7	TRBD2	CATRPVFERTSGSYEQYF	TGTGCCACCCGGCCCGTCTTCGAAAGGACTAGCGGGTCCTACGAGCAGTACTTC
TRBV5-4	.	TRBJ2-3	.	CASSTRGGSDTQYF	TGTGCCAGCAGCACGAGGGGGGGTTCAGATACGCAGTATTTT
TRBV7-6	.	TRBJ2-7	.	CASSLGGRRVDEQYF	TGTGCCAGCAGCTTAGGAGGCAGGAGGGTCGACGAGCAGTACTTC